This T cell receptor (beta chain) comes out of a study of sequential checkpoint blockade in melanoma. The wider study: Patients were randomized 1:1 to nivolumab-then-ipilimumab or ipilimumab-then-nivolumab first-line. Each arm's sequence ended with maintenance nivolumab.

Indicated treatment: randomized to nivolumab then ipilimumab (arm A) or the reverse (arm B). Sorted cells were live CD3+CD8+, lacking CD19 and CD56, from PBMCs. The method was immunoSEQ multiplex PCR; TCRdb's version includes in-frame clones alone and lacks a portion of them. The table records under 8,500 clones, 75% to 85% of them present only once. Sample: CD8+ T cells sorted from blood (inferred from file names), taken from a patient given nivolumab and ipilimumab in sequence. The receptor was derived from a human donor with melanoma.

CDR3 nucleotide sequence: TGTGCCAGCAGTTTAGGTAGCGGGAACCTTTACAATGAGCAGTTCTTC. Translation gives CASSLGSGNLYNEQFF. The chain has TRBV27 and TRBJ2-1; 8 nucleotides match TRBD2. The CDR3 sequence is 16 residues long. Germline loops: CDR1 MNHEY, CDR2 SMNVEV (reference sequence). The V and J ends lost 2 bases and 4 bases, in that order; junction bases with no gene match: 7.